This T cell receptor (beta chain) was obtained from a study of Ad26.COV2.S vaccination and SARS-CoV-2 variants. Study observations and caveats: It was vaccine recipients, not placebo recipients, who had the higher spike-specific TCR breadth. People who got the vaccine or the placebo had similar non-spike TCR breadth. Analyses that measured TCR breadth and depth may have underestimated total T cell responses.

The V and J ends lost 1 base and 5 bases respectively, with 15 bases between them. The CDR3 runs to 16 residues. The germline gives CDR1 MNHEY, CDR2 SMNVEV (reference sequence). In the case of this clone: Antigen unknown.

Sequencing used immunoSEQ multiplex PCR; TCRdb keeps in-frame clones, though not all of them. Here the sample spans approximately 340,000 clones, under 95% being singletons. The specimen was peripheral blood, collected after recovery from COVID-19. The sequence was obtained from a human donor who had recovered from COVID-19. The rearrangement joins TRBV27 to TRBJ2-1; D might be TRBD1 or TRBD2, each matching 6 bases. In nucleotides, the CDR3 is TGTGCCAGCAGTTTATGGGGGGCGAGTCTCAACAATGAGCAGTTCTTC. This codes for CASSLWGASLNNEQFF.